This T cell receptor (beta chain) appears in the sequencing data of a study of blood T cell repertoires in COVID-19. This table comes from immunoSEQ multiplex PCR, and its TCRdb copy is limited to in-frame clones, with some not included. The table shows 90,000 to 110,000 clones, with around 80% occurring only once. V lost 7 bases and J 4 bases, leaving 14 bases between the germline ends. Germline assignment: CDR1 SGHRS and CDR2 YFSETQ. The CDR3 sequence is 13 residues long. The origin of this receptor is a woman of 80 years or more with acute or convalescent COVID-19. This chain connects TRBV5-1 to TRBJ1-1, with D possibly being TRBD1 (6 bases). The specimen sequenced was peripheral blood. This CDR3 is CASALTGTTEAFF. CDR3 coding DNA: TGCGCCAGCGCATTAACAGGGACCACTGAAGCTTTCTTT.